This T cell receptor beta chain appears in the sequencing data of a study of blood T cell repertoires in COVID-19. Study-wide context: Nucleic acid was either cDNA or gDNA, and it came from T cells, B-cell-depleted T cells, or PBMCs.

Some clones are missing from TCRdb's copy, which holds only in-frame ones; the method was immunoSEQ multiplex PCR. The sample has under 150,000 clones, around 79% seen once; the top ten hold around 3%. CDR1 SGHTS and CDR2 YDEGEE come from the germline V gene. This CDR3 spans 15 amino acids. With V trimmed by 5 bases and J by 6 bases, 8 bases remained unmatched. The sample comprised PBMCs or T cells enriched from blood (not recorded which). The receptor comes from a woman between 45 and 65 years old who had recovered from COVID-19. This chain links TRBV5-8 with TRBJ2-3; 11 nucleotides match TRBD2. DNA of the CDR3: TGTGCCAGCAGTCCGGGACTAGCGGAAGATGATACGCAGTATTTT. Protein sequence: CASSPGLAEDDTQYF.